These T cell receptor beta chains were read from a single sample in a study of cytomegalovirus exposure and HLA in healthy donors. Profiling relied on immunoSEQ multiplex PCR, and the TCRdb table lists in-frame clones only, not all of them. The sample has some 150,000 clones, roughly 80% seen once. Sequencing was done on a sample of PBMCs. Every receptor here comes from a woman in her 50s in good health and CMV-seropositive. CDR3s include the opening cysteine and the closing phenylalanine or tryptophan. D genes are given only for firm matches. A row's size may be missing; if present it is once, few, many or a size class.

j_gene,d_gene,abundance,v_gene,CDR3nt,CDR3aa
TRBJ1-6,-,-,TRBV7-2,TGTGCCAGCAGAGAGGGGACTCCGATTTCACCCCTCCACTTT,CASREGTPISPLHF
TRBJ1-2,-,-,TRBV10-2,TGCGCCAGCAGTGAGTCTATCATTAGCGGGGGTTATGGCTACACCTTC,CASSESIISGGYGYTF
TRBJ2-7,-,-,TRBV5-6,TGTGCCAGCAGCGCCGGGGGGCGCCAGTACGAGCAGTACTTC,CASSAGGRQYEQYF
TRBJ1-2,-,-,TRBV7-9,TGTGCCAGCAGGAAGGACAGCGGACAGGGCTACACCTTC,CASRKDSGQGYTF
TRBJ2-6,-,-,TRBV19,TGTGCCAGTAGTATAGCGGGGTCCGCTGGGGCCAACGTCCTGACTTTC,CASSIAGSAGANVLTF
TRBJ2-7,-,-,TRBV5-6,TGTGCCAGCAGCTTGAACAGGGCCTACGAGCAGTACTTC,CASSLNRAYEQYF
TRBJ2-7,TRBD1,-,TRBV27,TGTGCCAGCAGTCCTGCCTGGGACAGGGCCCAACTACGGGGGGAGCAGTACTTC,CASSPAWDRAQLRGEQYF
TRBJ2-3,TRBD2,-,TRBV5-4,TGTGCCAGCAGTTTAGCGGGGGGTTTGACAGATACGCAGTATTTT,CASSLAGGLTDTQYF
TRBJ1-1,TRBD1,-,TRBV10-3,TGTGCCGCGCACGGACAGGGTTTTACTGAAGCTTTCTTT,CAAHGQGFTEAFF
TRBJ1-2,-,-,TRBV5-1,TGCGCCAGCAGCCCCGAGGACACACCTGACTATGGCTACACCTTC,CASSPEDTPDYGYTF
TRBJ2-2,TRBD2,-,TRBV7-6,TGTGCCAGCAGCTTTTCTAGCGGGTCATACGGGGAGCTGTTTTTT,CASSFSSGSYGELFF
TRBJ1-5,-,few,TRBV7-8,TGTGCCAGCAGCTTAGAGACACCTAATCAGCCCCAGCATTTT,CASSLETPNQPQHF
TRBJ1-5,-,-,TRBV7-5,TGTGCCAGAAGCTTACGGGGGGATCAGCCCCAGCATTTT,CARSLRGDQPQHF
TRBJ2-7,-,-,TRBV2,TGTGCCAGCAGTGCAGGGTCCCACGACGAGCAGTACTTC,CASSAGSHDEQYF
TRBJ2-3,-,-,TRBV5-1,TGCGCCAGCAGCTTGTGGGAGGCAGATACGCAGTATTTT,CASSLWEADTQYF
TRBJ2-2,TRBD2,once,TRBV5-5,TGTGCCAGCAGCCGGGGGGGCCTCGGCACCGGGGAGCTGTTTTTT,CASSRGGLGTGELFF
TRBJ2-5,TRBD2,once,TRBV12-5,TGTGCTAGTGGTTTGTGGGGGGGATGGGAGACCCAGTACTTC,CASGLWGGWETQYF
TRBJ2-1,TRBD2,-,TRBV4-1,TGCGCCAGCAGCCAAGATCAAGGCGGGGGGACCTACAATGAGCAGTTCTTC,CASSQDQGGGTYNEQFF
TRBJ2-3,TRBD2,-,TRBV2,TGTGCCAGCAGTGATGTACTAGCGGGCACAGATACGCAGTATTTT,CASSDVLAGTDTQYF
TRBJ2-7,-,-,TRBV11-1,TGTGCCAGCAGCTTATGGGCGGGGCGCTACGAGCAGTACTTC,CASSLWAGRYEQYF
TRBJ1-2,-,-,TRBV21-1,TGTGCCAGCAGCGCTCGGGACCTAATCCTAGGGGGACTATATGGCTACACCTTC,CASSARDLILGGLYGYTF
TRBJ1-1,TRBD1,-,TRBV5-6,TGTGCCAGCAGCTTAGGCCGGACAGGGAATGAAGCTTTCTTT,CASSLGRTGNEAFF
TRBJ1-5,TRBD1,-,TRBV19,TGTGCCAGTAGTAACAGGGGGAATAGCAATCAGCCCCAGCATTTT,CASSNRGNSNQPQHF
TRBJ2-7,TRBD1,few,TRBV5-1,TGCGCCAGCAGCCGGGGACAGGAAGAGCCAAGGCAGTACTTC,CASSRGQEEPRQYF
TRBJ2-7,TRBD1,-,TRBV15,TGTGCCACCAGCAGAGATATGGGACAGGGCTACGAGCAGTACTTC,CATSRDMGQGYEQYF
TRBJ1-1,TRBD1,-,TRBV14,TGTGCCAGCAGCCAAGGGGGACAGGGAGAAGCTTTCTTT,CASSQGGQGEAFF
TRBJ2-7,TRBD2,-,TRBV7-2,TGTGCCAGCCGCGGGACGGGAGGCTACGAGCAGTACTTC,CASRGTGGYEQYF
TRBJ1-1,-,once,TRBV10-3,TGTGCCATCAGTGGGACAACTGAAGCTTTCTTT,CAISGTTEAFF
TRBJ2-7,TRBD1,-,TRBV6-5,TGTGCCAGCAGACGAGGGACAGGGCTCTCCTACGAGCAGTACTTC,CASRRGTGLSYEQYF
TRBJ1-1,-,-,TRBV5-1,TGCGCCAGCAGCTTTGCGGGATTGAACACTGAAGCTTTCTTT,CASSFAGLNTEAFF
TRBJ2-1,-,-,TRBV9,TGTGCCAGCAGCGTAGACGGTTCTTACAATGAGCAGTTCTTC,CASSVDGSYNEQFF
TRBJ2-7,TRBD2,-,TRBV6-1,TGTGCCAGCAATCCAGCGGGGTACTACGAGCAGTACTTC,CASNPAGYYEQYF
TRBJ2-7,-,-,TRBV30,TGTGCCTGGAGTTCCTTACGTGGGCAGGGGCAAAGTAAGGCCTACGAGCAGTACTTC,CAWSSLRGQGQSKAYEQYF
TRBJ2-3,TRBD2,-,TRBV10-3,TGTGCCATCAGTGAGGGAGTAGCGGGGGCCCGAGATACGCAGTATTTT,CAISEGVAGARDTQYF
TRBJ2-7,TRBD1,-,TRBV29-1,TGCAGCGTTGAAGCTCCCCCCGGACAGGGGACCTACGAGCAGTACTTC,CSVEAPPGQGTYEQYF
TRBJ1-2,TRBD1,-,TRBV9,TGTGCCAGCAGCGTAGCAGGGGGATCCTATGGCTACACCTTC,CASSVAGGSYGYTF
TRBJ2-1,TRBD2,few,TRBV25-1,TGTGCCAGCAGCTCGGGACTAATTTACAATGAGCAGTTCTTC,CASSSGLIYNEQFF
TRBJ2-1,-,-,TRBV6-6,TGTGCCAGCAGTTCCTCTGGGGGGGGCCAGAATGAGCAGTTCTTC,CASSSSGGGQNEQFF
TRBJ1-2,TRBD1,-,TRBV6-5,TGTGCCAGCAGTTTGGGACAGACAAACCTAAACTATGGCTACACCTTC,CASSLGQTNLNYGYTF
TRBJ2-7,-,once,TRBV13,TGTGCCAGCAGCCGGTCACAGGGCGGATCCTACGAGCAGTACTTC,CASSRSQGGSYEQYF
TRBJ1-4,TRBD1,-,TRBV7-9,TGTGCCAGCAGCTCGCGACAGGGTTTAAGGACTAATGAAAAACTGTTTTTT,CASSSRQGLRTNEKLFF
TRBJ2-7,TRBD1,-,TRBV6-1,TGTGCCAGCATGAGGGGGCAGGCATACGAGCAGTACTTC,CASMRGQAYEQYF
TRBJ1-2,-,-,TRBV27,TGTGCCAGCAGTTTTGTGGGGGGTTCGGGGGGCTACACCTTC,CASSFVGGSGGYTF
TRBJ1-3,-,-,TRBV25-1,TGTGCCAGCAGTGAAAAAAGAGGGTTCAGGGGAAACACCATATATTTT,CASSEKRGFRGNTIYF
TRBJ1-1,-,-,TRBV6-1,TGTGCCAGCAGTCCTCCTTGGGGGGCTGAAGCTTTCTTT,CASSPPWGAEAFF
TRBJ2-3,TRBD2,-,TRBV9,TGTGCCAGCAGCGCCGCGCGGGGGGGCCCCCTGAACACAGATACGCAGTATTTT,CASSAARGGPLNTDTQYF
TRBJ1-1,-,-,TRBV25-1,TGTGCCAGCAGTGAATATGAGTACACTGAAGCTTTCTTT,CASSEYEYTEAFF
TRBJ2-1,-,-,TRBV7-6,TGTGCCAGCAGCTGGAACCGGAGGGATGAGCAGTTCTTC,CASSWNRRDEQFF
TRBJ2-7,-,-,TRBV6-6,TGTGCCAGCAGTTACGAGTACTACGAGCAGTACTTC,CASSYEYYEQYF
TRBJ2-1,-,few,TRBV28,TGTGCCAGCAGTTCCATCGGGAGCTACAATGAGCAGTTCTTC,CASSSIGSYNEQFF
TRBJ1-2,-,few,TRBV5-1,TGCGCCAGCAGCTTGGGACAGCCGAACGATGGCTACACCTTC,CASSLGQPNDGYTF
TRBJ2-1,TRBD2,-,TRBV9,TGTGCCAGCAGCGTACCCAAGCCACTAGCGGGGGGACGTCATGAGCAGTTCTTC,CASSVPKPLAGGRHEQFF
TRBJ2-3,-,-,TRBV7-9,TGTGCCAGCAGCCTAGACGGTCCTAGCACAGATACGCAGTATTTT,CASSLDGPSTDTQYF
TRBJ2-1,-,-,TRBV11-2,TGTGCCAGCAGCTTGGACGGGAGCTCCTACAATGAGCAGTTCTTC,CASSLDGSSYNEQFF
TRBJ2-1,TRBD2,few,TRBV6-5,TGTGCCAGCAGTCAGACTAGCGTTCCCAACAATGAGCAGTTCTTC,CASSQTSVPNNEQFF